The rows below give T cell receptor beta chains drawn from one sample of a study of molecular identifiers for immune sequencing clone quantification. TCRdb itself ran the PCR reads through MiXCR, one entry per CDR3 protein. The table shows a few hundred thousand distinct CDR3 sequences, with roughly a quarter occurring only once. The sample consisted of naive CD8+ T cells from blood, with Jurkat cell RNA spiked in. The receptors were gathered from a human donor in good health. Some libraries in this study had Jurkat cell RNA spiked in. Each CDR3 is given with its conserved first and last residue. The order of the fields is V gene, clone size, D gene, J gene, CDR3 protein, CDR3 DNA. The D gene is left open where the match is weak. Not all rows give a size; the values are once, few, many and, for expanded clones, a class.

TRBV20-1,many,.,TRBJ1-1,CSARDRRGGMNTEAFF,TGCAGTGCTAGAGATCGAAGGGGGGGCATGAACACTGAAGCTTTCTTT
TRBV6-6,many,TRBD2,TRBJ2-7,CASAGDYYEQYF,TGTGCCAGCGCGGGAGATTACTACGAGCAGTACTTC
TRBV6-5,few,.,TRBJ2-1,CASSYRGGRNEQFF,TGTGCCAGCAGTTACCGGGGCGGACGCAATGAGCAGTTCTTC
TRBV4-3,many,TRBD1,TRBJ2-1,CASSQVTGNEQFF,TGCGCCAGCAGCCAAGTGACAGGGAATGAGCAGTTCTTC
TRBV11-2,.,.,TRBJ1-1,CASSLTARDFTGAFF,TGTGCCAGCAGCTTGACGGCGAGGGATTTCACGGGGGCTTTCTTT
TRBV9,many,.,TRBJ2-1,CASSTTGDSYNEQFF,TGTGCCAGCAGCACCACAGGAGACTCCTACAATGAGCAGTTCTTC
TRBV5-6,many,.,TRBJ1-1,CASSLGGGAEAFF,TGTGCCAGCAGCTTAGGGGGGGGCGCTGAAGCTTTCTTT
TRBV5-6,.,.,TRBJ2-3,CASDKGATDTQYF,TGTGCCAGCGACAAAGGGGCTACAGATACGCAGTATTTT
TRBV7-9,few,.,TRBJ1-1,CASSIGTFNTEAFF,TGTGCCAGCAGCATCGGGACATTCAACACTGAAGCTTTCTTT
TRBV6-2/TRBV6-3,few,.,TRBJ1-1,CASSYVYVVRRTEAFF,TGTGCCAGCAGTTACGTTTATGTGGTCCGGAGGACTGAAGCTTTCTTT
TRBV7-9,many,.,TRBJ2-5,CASSFGVSPETQYF,TGTGCCAGCAGCTTTGGGGTATCTCCAGAGACCCAGTACTTC
TRBV20-1,.,TRBD1,TRBJ1-5,CSAGTGQGWDQPQHF,TGCAGTGCTGGAACCGGACAGGGCTGGGATCAGCCCCAGCATTTT
TRBV5-1,.,TRBD1,TRBJ2-7,CASSLVSGQWFNEQYF,TGCGCCAGCAGCTTGGTGTCGGGACAGTGGTTCAACGAGCAGTACTTC
TRBV7-9,many,.,TRBJ1-1,CASSLEYRVGTEAFF,TGTGCCAGCAGCTTAGAGTACAGGGTCGGCACTGAAGCTTTCTTT
TRBV12-3/TRBV12-4,.,TRBD2,TRBJ2-3,CASSLLGTSVWVTDTQYF,TGTGCCAGCAGTTTACTCGGGACTAGCGTGTGGGTCACAGATACGCAGTATTTT
TRBV27,.,.,TRBJ2-3,CASSLNSPPDTQYF,TGTGCCAGCAGTTTAAATTCTCCCCCAGATACGCAGTATTTT
TRBV28,many,.,TRBJ1-2,CASSSTGSYGYTF,TGTGCCAGCAGCTCGACAGGATCCTATGGCTACACCTTC
TRBV7-9,few,.,TRBJ1-2,CASSLVLVSYGYTF,TGTGCCAGCAGCTTAGTTTTGGTCTCCTATGGCTACACCTTC
TRBV13,.,TRBD1,TRBJ1-1,CASSLTPPRTGRTEAFF,TGTGCCAGCAGCTTAACCCCACCCCGGACAGGCCGCACTGAAGCTTTCTTT
TRBV19,many,.,TRBJ2-3,CASSTKRGRLDTQYF,TGTGCCAGTAGTACTAAACGGGGGCGACTAGATACGCAGTATTTT
TRBV6-2/TRBV6-3,few,TRBD2,TRBJ2-3,CASSSLRTSGGTDTQYF,TGTGCCAGCAGTTCTCTTCGGACTAGCGGGGGCACAGATACGCAGTATTTT
TRBV3-1,few,TRBD2,TRBJ2-2,CASTGTSGRSGELFF,TGTGCCAGCACCGGGACTAGCGGGAGATCCGGGGAGCTGTTTTTT
TRBV5-4,many,TRBD1,TRBJ2-7,CASSPGTAASYEQYF,TGTGCCAGCAGCCCCGGGACAGCTGCATCGTACGAGCAGTACTTC
TRBV11-2,few,TRBD1,TRBJ2-5,CASSHLSRTGDLGRETQYF,TGTGCCAGCAGCCATTTATCGAGGACAGGAGACCTCGGTCGAGAGACCCAGTACTTC
TRBV7-9,many,.,TRBJ2-7,CASSLGHGYEQYF,TGTGCCAGCAGCTTGGGACACGGATACGAGCAGTACTTC
TRBV11-2,few,.,TRBJ2-7,CASSLIPNPAGPYEQYF,TGTGCCAGCAGCTTAATCCCTAACCCGGCAGGGCCTTACGAGCAGTACTTC
TRBV13,many,TRBD1,TRBJ1-5,CASSGGQTNQPQHF,TGTGCCAGCAGCGGGGGACAGACTAATCAGCCCCAGCATTTT
TRBV7-9,few,.,TRBJ1-1,CASSATMNTEAFF,TGTGCCAGCAGCGCGACAATGAACACTGAAGCTTTCTTT
TRBV29-1,.,TRBD1,TRBJ1-1,CSGEGQGDSTEAFF,TGCAGCGGGGAGGGACAGGGCGATAGCACTGAAGCTTTCTTT
TRBV7-9,few,.,TRBJ1-1,CASKTGPYTEAFF,TGTGCCAGCAAAACAGGGCCCTACACTGAAGCTTTCTTT
TRBV15,many,TRBD2,TRBJ2-7,CATSRDNLAGGYEQYF,TGTGCCACCAGCAGAGATAATCTAGCGGGAGGGTACGAGCAGTACTTC
TRBV13,few,TRBD2,TRBJ2-3,CASRGLAASTDTQYF,TGTGCCAGCAGGGGACTAGCGGCAAGCACAGATACGCAGTATTTT
TRBV27,few,TRBD2,TRBJ2-3,CASKPAREGRADTQYF,TGTGCCAGCAAACCAGCGCGGGAGGGCCGGGCAGATACGCAGTATTTT
TRBV6-5,.,.,TRBJ2-2,CASSYHRSGGELFF,TGTGCCAGCAGTTACCACAGGTCGGGCGGGGAGCTGTTTTTT
TRBV24-1,.,.,TRBJ2-3,CATSDRTAGVVGTQYF,TGTGCCACCAGTGACCGGACAGCCGGGGTGGTCGGTACGCAGTATTTT
TRBV5-1,many,TRBD1,TRBJ1-1,CASSLGQGAEAFF,TGCGCCAGCAGCCTAGGACAGGGGGCAGAAGCTTTCTTT
TRBV7-2,many,.,TRBJ2-3,CASSSQGADTQYF,TGTGCCAGCAGCAGCCAAGGGGCAGATACGCAGTATTTT
TRBV12-3/TRBV12-4,few,.,TRBJ1-1,CASLMRGATEAFF,TGTGCCAGCCTAATGAGGGGTGCCACTGAAGCTTTCTTT
TRBV4-3,few,TRBD2,TRBJ2-2,CASSQDQGLASTGELFF,TGCGCCAGCAGCCAAGATCAGGGACTAGCAAGCACCGGGGAGCTGTTTTTT
TRBV12-3/TRBV12-4,many,.,TRBJ1-5,CASSPGNQPQHF,TGTGCCAGCAGCCCCGGAAATCAGCCCCAGCATTTT
TRBV20-1,.,.,TRBJ2-5,CSARGQGLSQETQYF,TGCAGTGCTAGAGGACAGGGACTTTCGCAAGAGACCCAGTACTTC
TRBV7-6,few,.,TRBJ2-1,CASSLEGSYNEQFF,TGTGCCAGCAGCTTAGAAGGTTCCTACAATGAGCAGTTCTTC
TRBV10-1,few,TRBD1,TRBJ2-2,CASSVTGGLGTGELFF,TGCGCCAGCAGTGTAACAGGGGGTTTGGGCACCGGGGAGCTGTTTTTT
TRBV11-3,.,.,TRBJ2-1,CASSIGSIEQFF,TGTGCCAGCTCCATCGGGTCCATTGAGCAGTTCTTC
TRBV6-2/TRBV6-3,many,.,TRBJ2-3,CASRKSDTQYF,TGTGCCAGCAGAAAGTCAGATACGCAGTATTTT
TRBV7-2,many,.,TRBJ1-5,CASSVHSNQPQHF,TGTGCCAGCAGCGTCCATAGCAATCAGCCCCAGCATTTT
TRBV4-3,.,TRBD1,TRBJ2-1,CASSQDIPDQGAHEQFF,TGCGCCAGCAGCCAAGATATCCCCGATCAGGGGGCCCATGAGCAGTTCTTC
TRBV28,.,.,TRBJ1-1,CASSFGGNTAAFF,TGTGCCAGCAGTTTTGGCGGGAACACTGCAGCTTTCTTT
TRBV19,many,.,TRBJ2-3,CASSPAPGEYTQYF,TGTGCCAGTAGTCCCGCCCCAGGGGAATATACGCAGTATTTT
TRBV6-5,.,.,TRBJ2-5,CASSYFSGEETQYF,TGTGCCAGCAGTTACTTTTCAGGGGAAGAGACCCAGTACTTC
TRBV6-1,many,TRBD2,TRBJ2-1,CASSASLADSYNEQFF,TGTGCCAGCAGTGCATCCCTAGCGGACTCCTACAATGAGCAGTTCTTC
TRBV12-3/TRBV12-4,.,TRBD1,TRBJ2-7,CASSSRTGSNYEQYF,TGTGCCAGCAGTTCTCGGACAGGGTCTAACTACGAGCAGTACTTC
TRBV19,many,TRBD2,TRBJ2-1,CASSMLGGGYNEQFF,TGTGCCAGTAGTATGTTAGGCGGGGGGTACAATGAGCAGTTCTTC
TRBV5-6,few,.,TRBJ2-2,CASSPPGGRDGELFF,TGTGCCAGCAGCCCCCCGGGCGGGCGGGACGGGGAGCTGTTTTTT
TRBV29-1,.,.,TRBJ1-1,CSVVYPGRDSPNTEAFF,TGCAGCGTTGTCTACCCGGGGAGGGATTCCCCGAACACTGAAGCTTTCTTT
TRBV4-3,many,TRBD2,TRBJ2-7,CASSQDTGTSGYEQYF,TGCGCCAGCAGCCAGGACACCGGGACTAGCGGCTACGAGCAGTACTTC